These T cell receptor beta chains were read from a single sample in a study of immune evolution from preneoplasia to lung adenocarcinoma. The protocol was immunoSEQ multiplex PCR, while the TCRdb copy is restricted to in-frame clones and leaves out a portion. The repertoire consists of 25,000 or so clones, with around 70% occurring once and the leading ten covering 5.7%. The sample consisted of FFPE invasive lung adenocarcinoma tissue. All receptors derive from a person in their sixties or seventies with invasive lung adenocarcinoma. Some clones in this sample may be carry-over from other donors' samples. Each CDR3 is given with its conserved first and last residue. The D gene is left open where the match is weak. Clone size, where shown, is once, few, many, or a class for clones that have expanded.

clone_size	j_call	d_call	v_call	cdr3_aa	cdr3_nt
.	TRBJ2-1	TRBD2	TRBV28	CASRVAGGSSYNEQFF	TGTGCCAGCAGGGTAGCGGGAGGAAGCTCCTACAATGAGCAGTTCTTC
.	TRBJ1-1	.	TRBV30	CAWSERLEAFF	TGTGCCTGGAGCGAAAGACTTGAAGCTTTCTTT
.	TRBJ1-4	.	TRBV2	CASSRDHNEKLFF	TGTGCCAGCAGTAGGGACCATAATGAAAAACTGTTTTTT
few	TRBJ2-3	.	TRBV6-4	CASSETGTDTQYF	TGTGCCAGCAGTGAGACGGGCACAGATACGCAGTATTTT
once	TRBJ2-1	TRBD1	TRBV30	CASEPGQGYNEQFF	TGTGCCTCAGAACCGGGACAGGGGTACAATGAGCAGTTCTTC
.	TRBJ2-1	TRBD1	TRBV5-4	CASSSRDRAVNEQFF	TGTGCCAGCAGCTCCCGGGACAGGGCAGTCAATGAGCAGTTCTTC
.	TRBJ2-7	TRBD2	TRBV9	CASSVEAGVLYEQYF	TGTGCCAGCAGCGTAGAGGCGGGAGTTCTCTACGAGCAGTACTTC
.	TRBJ2-2	TRBD2	TRBV9	CASSVGLATNTGELFF	TGTGCCAGCAGCGTAGGACTAGCGACAAACACCGGGGAGCTGTTTTTT
.	TRBJ2-1	TRBD1	TRBV30	CAWSAGGQGGQFF	TGTGCCTGGAGTGCAGGAGGACAGGGGGGGCAGTTCTTC
.	TRBJ1-1	.	TRBV15	CATSRGSGGLTEAFF	TGTGCCACCAGCAGAGGTTCAGGAGGGCTCACTGAAGCTTTCTTT
.	TRBJ2-2	.	TRBV5-6	CASSLLSRDTGELFF	TGTGCCAGCAGCTTGTTATCAAGGGACACCGGGGAGCTGTTTTTT
.	TRBJ1-1	.	TRBV29-1	CSVESPTVNEAFF	TGCAGCGTTGAATCCCCGACAGTTAATGAAGCTTTCTTT
.	TRBJ1-2	TRBD1	TRBV4-1	CASSPGGAYGYTF	TGCGCCAGCAGCCCAGGGGGCGCCTATGGCTACACCTTC
.	TRBJ2-7	.	TRBV6-5	CASRALFEQYF	TGTGCCAGCAGAGCCCTCTTCGAGCAGTACTTC
.	TRBJ2-7	.	TRBV7-2	CASRRGTDSYEQYF	TGTGCCAGCAGACGTGGGACTGACTCCTACGAGCAGTACTTC
.	TRBJ1-2	.	TRBV4-1	CASSQEGGYTF	TGTGCCAGCAGCCAAGAAGGCGGCTACACCTTC
few	TRBJ2-7	.	TRBV5-6	CASSSTREQYF	TGTGCCAGCAGCTCTACCAGGGAGCAGTACTTC
.	TRBJ1-2	.	TRBV7-6	CASSPGGQAAYGYTF	TGTGCCAGCAGCCCGGGGGGGCAGGCAGCGTATGGCTACACCTTC
few	TRBJ2-5	TRBD2	TRBV7-9	CASRRSAGGETQYF	TGTGCCAGCAGAAGGTCAGCGGGAGGGGAGACCCAGTACTTC
.	TRBJ2-5	.	TRBV19	CASGSGETQYF	TGTGCCAGTGGGAGTGGGGAGACCCAGTACTTC
.	TRBJ1-5	.	TRBV7-7	CASSLVVYSPNQPQHF	TGTGCTAGCAGCTTAGTCGTTTACAGTCCAAATCAGCCCCAGCATTTT
.	TRBJ1-3	.	TRBV30	CACSRGNTIYF	TGTGCCTGCTCGAGGGGGAACACCATATATTTT
few	TRBJ2-3	.	TRBV5-4	CASSLSTDTQYF	TGTGCCAGCAGCTTGAGCACAGATACGCAGTATTTT
few	TRBJ2-2	.	TRBV5-4	CASSLANAGELFF	TGTGCCAGCAGCTTGGCCAATGCGGGGGAGCTGTTTTTT
.	TRBJ1-4	.	TRBV7-9	CASSFGTTNEKLFF	TGTGCCAGCAGCTTCGGTACAACTAATGAAAAACTGTTTTTT
.	TRBJ2-2	TRBD1	TRBV10-3	CAISETTGVGELFF	TGTGCCATCAGTGAGACGACAGGGGTTGGGGAGCTGTTTTTT
.	TRBJ2-3	.	TRBV4-1	CASSPLAARDGVGDTQYF	TGCGCCAGCAGCCCCCTAGCAGCCAGGGATGGGGTGGGAGATACGCAGTATTTT
once	TRBJ1-3	.	TRBV7-7	CASSPLTGSGNTIYF	TGTGCCAGCAGCCCCCTTACTGGCTCTGGAAACACCATATATTTT
.	TRBJ2-2	.	TRBV18	CASSLGTGELFF	TGTGCCAGCTCACTTGGGACCGGGGAGCTGTTTTTT
few	TRBJ1-5	TRBD1	TRBV6-5	CASSLTGKKPQHF	TGTGCCAGCAGCCTGACAGGGAAAAAGCCCCAGCATTTT
.	TRBJ2-3	TRBD2	TRBV7-6	CASSQTSGRGVTQYF	TGTGCCAGCAGCCAGACTAGCGGGAGGGGCGTTACGCAGTATTTT
.	TRBJ1-2	.	TRBV4-2	CASSSGMDYGYTF	TGTGCCAGCAGCTCCGGGATGGACTATGGCTACACCTTC
once	TRBJ2-4	TRBD1	TRBV5-1	CASSPGTGTGDIQYF	TGCGCCAGCAGCCCGGGGACAGGGACGGGGGACATTCAGTACTTC
.	TRBJ1-1	.	TRBV6-5	CASSYSFRVNTEAFF	TGTGCCAGCAGTTACTCGTTCAGGGTGAACACTGAAGCTTTCTTT
.	TRBJ2-7	TRBD2	TRBV7-8	CASSAGGYFAEQYF	TGTGCCAGCAGCGCGGGAGGGTATTTTGCCGAGCAGTACTTC
.	TRBJ2-6	TRBD1	TRBV5-5	CASSPGGRNSGANVLTF	TGTGCCAGCAGCCCAGGGGGCAGGAACTCTGGGGCCAACGTCCTGACTTTC
.	TRBJ2-3	.	TRBV5-1	CASSLQGTDTQYF	TGCGCCAGCAGCTTACAGGGAACAGATACGCAGTATTTT
.	TRBJ1-4	.	TRBV2	CASSATGGKLFF	TGTGCCAGCAGTGCAACCGGAGGAAAACTGTTTTTT
.	TRBJ2-1	.	TRBV5-1	CASRQQGHGSYNEQFF	TGCGCCAGCAGGCAACAGGGACACGGGTCTTACAATGAGCAGTTCTTC
.	TRBJ1-1	.	TRBV11-2	CASSPSTLNTEAFF	TGTGCCAGCAGCCCCAGCACCCTGAACACTGAAGCTTTCTTT
.	TRBJ1-5	.	TRBV30	CAWSEGGGSNQPQHF	TGTGCCTGGAGTGAGGGTGGCGGTAGCAATCAGCCCCAGCATTTT
.	TRBJ2-3	TRBD2	TRBV30	CAWSVGGGGTDTQYF	TGTGCCTGGAGTGTTGGGGGCGGGGGGACAGATACGCAGTATTTT
few	TRBJ2-2	TRBD1	TRBV2	CASTGQGQPGELFF	TGTGCCAGCACGGGACAGGGACAACCGGGGGAGCTGTTTTTT
few	TRBJ2-3	TRBD2	TRBV4-1	CASSQVPQLAGGTDTQYF	TGCGCCAGCAGCCAAGTCCCCCAGCTAGCGGGGGGCACAGATACGCAGTATTTT
few	TRBJ2-7	.	TRBV11-2	CASRLTPDSPYEQYF	TGTGCCAGCAGATTAACACCCGACAGTCCCTACGAGCAGTACTTC
.	TRBJ2-1	TRBD2	TRBV5-1	CASSLGPSGGMEQFF	TGCGCCAGCAGCCTGGGCCCTAGCGGGGGCATGGAGCAGTTCTTC
few	TRBJ2-7	TRBD1	TRBV30	CAWRGQGASEQYF	TGTGCCTGGAGGGGACAGGGGGCTTCCGAGCAGTACTTC
.	TRBJ2-5	TRBD2	TRBV7-3	CASSLWGTKQETQYF	TGTGCCAGCAGCTTATGGGGGACTAAGCAAGAGACCCAGTACTTC
.	TRBJ1-1	.	TRBV5-6	CASSLVLGGDTEAFF	TGTGCCAGCAGCTTGGTGCTGGGGGGGGACACTGAAGCTTTCTTT
.	TRBJ1-1	.	TRBV11-2	CASSLGGSIRGTEAFF	TGTGCCAGCAGCTTAGGGGGGAGTATTAGGGGCACTGAAGCTTTCTTT
.	TRBJ2-1	TRBD2	TRBV6-7	CASSYSDTSGGSYNEQFF	TGTGCCAGCAGTTACTCTGACACTAGCGGGGGATCCTACAATGAGCAGTTCTTC